Each of the 26 T cell receptor beta chains below was sequenced from the same sample in a study of OX40 agonist ivuxolimab in advanced cancers. Using immunoSEQ multiplex PCR, the repertoire was profiled, and TCRdb retains in-frame clones only, with some absent. This sample has about 65,000 clones, with around 86% found just once. This sample comprised CD4+ or CD8+ T cells sorted from blood, obtained in a trial of the OX40 agonist ivuxolimab. The receptors here all came from an adult with an advanced solid tumor such as melanoma, head and neck, liver or kidney cancer.

The CDR3, as DNA: TGTGCCAGCTCACCACCTACAGGGGGCGTTTCTTTAAATCGTGAGCAGTTCTTC. Translation gives CASSPPTGGVSLNREQFF. The rearrangement joins TRBV18 to TRBJ2-1, with 9 bases lining up with TRBD1. CDR1 KGHSH and CDR2 LQKENI come from the germline V gene. With V trimmed by 0 bases and J by 9 bases, 15 bases remained unmatched. The CDR3 is 18 amino acids.

This rearrangement joins TRBV6-6 to TRBJ2-7; 8 bases map to TRBD1. The CDR3 extends over 16 amino acids. In germline, CDR1 is MNHNY, CDR2 SVGAGI (reference sequence). The trim removed 7 bases at V and 1 base at J, leaving 12 bases unmatched. The CDR3 loop reads CASKKTGGKGSYEQYF. Written as DNA, the CDR3 is TGTGCCAGCAAAAAAACAGGGGGTAAAGGGTCCTACGAGCAGTACTTC.

This clone was counted only a few times. The chain joins TRBV6-6 to TRBJ1-2; 7 bases match TRBD1. Germline V gene lookup returns CDR1 MNHNY and CDR2 SVGAGI (reference sequence). Trimming at V came to 5 bases and at J to 7 bases, leaving 7 bases not matched to a gene. CDR3 length: 13 residues. The CDR3 DNA sequence: TGTGCCAGCAGTGCCGGGACAGCACTTGGCTACACCTTC. Its translation: CASSAGTALGYTF.

The chain combines TRBV7-2 with TRBJ1-1; no reliable D call. The CDR3 has 14 residues. Deletions cut 2 bases from V and 4 bases from J, with 11 bases between. Germline CDR1 is SGHTA and CDR2 is FQGNSA. The CDR3 DNA reads as TGTGCCAGCAGCTTATCCCGAATAGGCACTGAAGCTTTCTTT. As protein: CASSLSRIGTEAFF.

This chain uses TRBV19 with TRBJ2-3; 7 nucleotides match TRBD2. The CDR3 covers 13 residues. Losses at the gene ends were 6 bases for V and 5 bases for J; bases not matched to a gene: 5. Germline loops: CDR1 LNHDA, CDR2 SQIVND (reference sequence). The CDR3 nucleotides are TGTGCCAGTAGCCCGGGGGGTGGAGATACGCAGTATTTT. This encodes CASSPGGGDTQYF.

The gene calls are TRBV5-1 and TRBJ2-1, with a weak D call TRBD1 (6 bases). The germline gives CDR1 SGHRS, CDR2 YFSETQ. Trimming took off 4 bases at V and 6 bases at J, with 11 bases between the two ends. The CDR3 extends over 13 amino acids. DNA of the CDR3: TGCGCCAGCAGCCCTCAGGGGCCCAATGAGCAGTTCTTC. Its protein product is CASSPQGPNEQFF.

The rearrangement links TRBV13 to TRBJ1-2; a weak D match, TRBD1 (6 bases). This CDR3 contains 16 residues. The V gene lost 4 bases and the J gene lost 1 base, with 16 bases spanning the gap. Germline CDR1 reads PRHDT; CDR2 reads FYEKMQ (reference sequence). The CDR3 is CASSSQYRELNYGYTF. In nucleotides, the CDR3 is TGTGCCAGCAGCTCCCAATACAGGGAACTTAACTATGGCTACACCTTC.

The chain employs TRBV10-3 and TRBJ2-5; the match to TRBD1 covers 9 bases. Germline V gene sequence: CDR1 ENHRY, CDR2 SYGVKD. The CDR3 is made up of 16 amino acids. Losses at the gene ends were 0 bases for V and 1 base for J; bases not matched to a gene: 3. The CDR3 protein is CAISESPTGGQETQYF. The CDR3 bases are TGTGCCATCAGTGAGTCGCCGACAGGGGGCCAAGAGACCCAGTACTTC.

The gene calls are TRBV4-3 and TRBJ2-1; D is ambiguous. The V gene's germline CDR1 is LGHNA and CDR2 YSLEER. Between the trimmed V and J ends, which lost 0 bases and 0 bases, there was a span of 12 bases. The CDR3 has 17 amino acids. The CDR3 sequence: CASSQEGSAGSYNEQFF. In DNA form, the CDR3 reads TGCGCCAGCAGCCAAGAGGGATCGGCAGGCTCCTACAATGAGCAGTTCTTC.

The rearrangement links TRBV21-1 to TRBJ1-1. TRBV21-1 is assigned pseudogene status. The CDR3 is 11 residues long. The CDR3 reads CASIPDTEAFF. The CDR3 DNA follows: TGTGCCAGCATTCCTGACACTGAAGCTTTCTTT.

This chain connects TRBV7-3 to TRBJ2-7, with a tentative D call TRBD1 (6 bases). The ends were cut back, 1 base at V and 6 bases at J, with 16 bases in the middle. This CDR3 has 15 residues. Germline V CDR1 and CDR2: SGHTA, FQGTGA. Written as DNA, the CDR3 is TGTGCCAGCAGCTTAAACCGCCTCAGGGGTTCCGAGCAGTACTTC. It specifies CASSLNRLRGSEQYF.

The rearrangement links TRBV7-2 to TRBJ2-4; 7 nucleotides align to TRBD1. Germline V gene sequence: CDR1 SGHTA, CDR2 FQGNSA. This CDR3 is built from 13 residues. Losses at the gene ends were 10 bases for V and 2 bases for J; bases not matched to a gene: 5. The CDR3 DNA is TGTGCCACATGGGACAGAACCAAAAACATTCAGTACTTC. As protein: CATWDRTKNIQYF.

This chain uses TRBV19 with TRBJ1-6; D not resolved. V dropped 9 bases and J dropped 0 bases, with 15 bases sitting between them. The germline gives CDR1 LNHDA, CDR2 SQIVND (reference sequence). The CDR3 has 16 residues. The CDR3 reads CASTDGLGSYNSPLHF. In DNA form, the CDR3 reads TGTGCCAGCACGGACGGCCTGGGCTCCTATAATTCACCCCTCCACTTT.

This chain links TRBV7-3 with TRBJ2-2, with 9 positions matching TRBD1. The germline V gene encodes CDR1 SGHTA and CDR2 FQGTGA. This CDR3 contains 15 residues. Germline trimming cut 5 bases from V and 6 bases from J; bases unmatched to any gene: 7. CDR3 in amino acids: CASSTSGTGSGELFF. The CDR3 DNA sequence: TGTGCCAGCAGCACCTCCGGGACAGGGTCCGGGGAGCTGTTTTTT.

V is TRBV5-1 and J is TRBJ2-3; D is unclear. This CDR3 has 14 amino acids. The V end was cut by 0 bases, the J end by 5 bases, with 10 bases between. The germline gives CDR1 SGHRS, CDR2 YFSETQ. CDR3 bases: TGCGCCAGCAGCTTGGTCGGGCTTGAAGATACGCAGTATTTT. Translated, it gives CASSLVGLEDTQYF.

As for this clone: A read error may produce the germline difference seen at one junction end. This same CDR3 is encoded by further DNA sequences in the sample. This chain uses TRBV2 with TRBJ1-6; D gene unclear. The CDR3 runs 13 residues. Germline CDR1 reads SNHLY; CDR2 reads FYNNEI. CDR3 coding DNA: TGTGCCAGCAGTGAAGACTGGAATTCACCTCTCCACTTT. Translated: CASSEDWNSPLHF.

The V and J genes are TRBV6-1 and TRBJ2-5; 13 bases are shared with TRBD2. Germline CDR1 reads MNHNS; CDR2 reads SASEGT. V gave up 4 bases and J gave up 2 bases; unmatched junction bases: 13. The CDR3 sequence is 19 residues long. The CDR3 here is CASSAGATSGGGTQETQYF. DNA of the CDR3: TGTGCCAGCAGTGCCGGGGCCACTAGCGGGGGGGGTACTCAAGAGACCCAGTACTTC.

The J gene is TRBJ2-7, the V gene TRBV2, with 7 bases lining up with TRBD1. V was pared by 4 bases and J by 3 bases, with 6 bases of the junction left unmatched. Germline V gives CDR1 SNHLY, CDR2 FYNNEI. This CDR3 spans 14 amino acids. The CDR3 nucleotides read TGTGCCAGCAGTGCGCAATCAGGGGGCTACGAGCAGTACTTC. This gives the protein CASSAQSGGYEQYF.

The gene calls are TRBV25-1 and TRBJ1-6, with a weak D call TRBD1 (5 bases). The CDR3 has 17 amino acids. Germline CDR1 and CDR2: MGHDK and SYGVNS. With 4 bases removed from V and 10 bases from J, the gap between germline ends came to 23 bases. The CDR3 DNA reads as TGTGCCAGCAGTGCTTCCTGGGAAGGCGGGAGGGGATCACCCCTCCACTTT. Translated, it gives CASSASWEGGRGSPLHF.

This clone was picked up one time. The J gene is TRBJ1-4, the V gene TRBV11-2, with D possibly TRBD1 on 5 matching bases. Germline V lookup: CDR1 SGHAT, CDR2 FQNNGV. This CDR3 spans 15 amino acids. Trimming cost V 5 bases and J 7 bases, with 17 bases left between them. The CDR3 DNA is TGTGCCAGCAGCCAGGACGGGGGATGGAGTGAAAAACTGTTTTTT. Translated, it gives CASSQDGGWSEKLFF.

The chain is built from TRBV9 and TRBJ2-2, with 7 positions matching TRBD1. Per the germline V gene, CDR1 is SGDLS and CDR2 is YYNGEE. The V segment lost 2 bases and the J segment 5 bases; nucleotides outside the gene matches: 9. CDR3 length: 16 amino acids. The CDR3 is CASSVSRGQGTGELFF. CDR3 bases: TGTGCCAGCAGCGTCAGTAGGGGGCAGGGGACCGGGGAGCTGTTTTTT.

V and J are TRBV19 and TRBJ1-3; D ambiguous. The CDR3 is 17 amino acids. Germline CDR1 reads LNHDA; CDR2 reads SQIVND (reference sequence). V was trimmed by 2 bases and J by 7 bases, leaving 21 bases between them. CDR3 DNA: TGTGCCAGTAGTATAAGTGCGGGCTCCAATTCCGGGAACACCATATATTTT. Protein product: CASSISAGSNSGNTIYF.

This rearrangement joins TRBV2 to TRBJ2-5; no clear D gene. The germline V gene encodes CDR1 SNHLY and CDR2 FYNNEI. The ends were cut back, 8 bases at V and 4 bases at J, with 20 bases in the middle. The CDR3 is 15 residues long. CDR3 protein: CASGRLDLIAETQYF. CDR3 DNA sequence: TGTGCCAGCGGGCGCTTAGACCTAATTGCAGAGACCCAGTACTTC.

This clone has just one count. The CDR3 nucleotides read TGCGCCAGCAGGCCCTCGGGCCGAGCAGGCACAGATACGCAGTATTTT. It translates to CASRPSGRAGTDTQYF. This chain connects TRBV5-1 to TRBJ2-3; D not certain. Germline V gene sequence: CDR1 SGHRS, CDR2 YFSETQ. The CDR3 covers 16 residues. The V end was cut by 5 bases, the J end by 1 base, with 17 bases between.

This clone was picked up a small number of times. This chain connects TRBV5-8 to TRBJ1-2, with TRBD1 matching 7 bases. J was trimmed by 4 bases and V by 3 bases; bases with no gene match: 3. Germline CDR1 SGHTS, CDR2 YDEGEE. The CDR3 runs to 13 residues. The CDR3 reads CASSSQGGYGYTF. The CDR3 region has the DNA TGTGCCAGCAGCTCCCAGGGGGGCTATGGCTACACCTTC.

V and J are TRBV9 and TRBJ2-7, with D hard to call. This CDR3 is 15 amino acids long. Germline V gene sequence: CDR1 SGDLS, CDR2 YYNGEE. Trimming shortened V by 0 bases and J by 6 bases, and 16 bases separated the two germline ends. This CDR3 is CASSVDGVRSGEQYF. CDR3 sequence (DNA): TGTGCCAGCAGCGTAGATGGGGTAAGGTCCGGCGAGCAGTACTTC. Based on the CDR3 plus reference TRBV9 and TRBJ2-7, the full variable domain is DSGVTQTPKHLITATGQRVTLRCSPRSGDLSVYWYQQSLDQGLQFLIQYYNGEERAKGNILERFSAQQFPDLHSELNLSSLELGDSALYFCASSVDGVRSGEQYFGPGTRLTVT.